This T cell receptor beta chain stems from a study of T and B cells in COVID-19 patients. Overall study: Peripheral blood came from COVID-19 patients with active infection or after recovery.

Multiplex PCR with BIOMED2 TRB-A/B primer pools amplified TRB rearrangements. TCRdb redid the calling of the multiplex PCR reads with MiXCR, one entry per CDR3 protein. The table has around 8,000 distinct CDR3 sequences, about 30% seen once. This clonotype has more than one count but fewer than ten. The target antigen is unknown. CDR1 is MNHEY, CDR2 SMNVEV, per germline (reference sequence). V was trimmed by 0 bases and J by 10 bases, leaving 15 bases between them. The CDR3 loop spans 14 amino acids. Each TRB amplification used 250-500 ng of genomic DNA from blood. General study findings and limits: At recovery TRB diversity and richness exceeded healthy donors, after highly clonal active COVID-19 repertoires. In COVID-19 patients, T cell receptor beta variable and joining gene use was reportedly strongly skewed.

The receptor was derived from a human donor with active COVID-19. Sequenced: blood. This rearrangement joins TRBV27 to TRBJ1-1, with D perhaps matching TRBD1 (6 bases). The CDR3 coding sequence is TGTGCCAGCAGTTTATCGTGGGGGGCGCGTAGAGCTTTCTTT. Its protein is CASSLSWGARRAFF.